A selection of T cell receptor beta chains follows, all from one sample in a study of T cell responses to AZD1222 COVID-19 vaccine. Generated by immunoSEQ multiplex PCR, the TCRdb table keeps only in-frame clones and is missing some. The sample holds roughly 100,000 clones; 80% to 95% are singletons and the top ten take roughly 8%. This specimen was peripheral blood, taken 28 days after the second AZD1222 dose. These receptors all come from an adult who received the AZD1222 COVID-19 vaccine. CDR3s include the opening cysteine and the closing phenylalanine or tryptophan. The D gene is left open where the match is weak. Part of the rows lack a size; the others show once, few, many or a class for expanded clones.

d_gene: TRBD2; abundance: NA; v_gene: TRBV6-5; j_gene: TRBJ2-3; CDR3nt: TGTGCCAGCAGTTTAGCGGGGACTAGCACAGATACGCAGTATTTT; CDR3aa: CASSLAGTSTDTQYF
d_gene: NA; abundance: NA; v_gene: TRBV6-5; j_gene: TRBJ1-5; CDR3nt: TGTGCCAGCAGTTACTCGGCGGGAAATCAGCCCCAGCATTTT; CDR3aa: CASSYSAGNQPQHF
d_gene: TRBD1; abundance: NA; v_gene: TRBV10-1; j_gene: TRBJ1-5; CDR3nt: TGCGCCAGCAGAGGGGACAGGGAAACGAGAAGCAATCAGCCCCAGCATTTT; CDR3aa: CASRGDRETRSNQPQHF
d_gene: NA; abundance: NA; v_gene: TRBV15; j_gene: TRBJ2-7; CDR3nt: TGTGCCACCAGCAGATTGGGACCTTCCAGCTCCTACGAGCAGTACTTC; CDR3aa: CATSRLGPSSSYEQYF
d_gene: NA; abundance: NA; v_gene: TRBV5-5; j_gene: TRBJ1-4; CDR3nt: TGTGCCAGCAGCCTGAGGGGTTTGGAAGAAAAACTGTTTTTT; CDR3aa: CASSLRGLEEKLFF
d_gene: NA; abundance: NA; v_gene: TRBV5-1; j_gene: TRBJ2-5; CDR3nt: TGCGCCAGCAGCTTGGAAGGGACCGCACAAGAGACCCAGTACTTC; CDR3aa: CASSLEGTAQETQYF
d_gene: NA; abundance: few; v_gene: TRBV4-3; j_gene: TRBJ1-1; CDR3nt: TGCGCCAGCAGCTCTCAACCGGGGACTGAAGCTTTCTTT; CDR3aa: CASSSQPGTEAFF
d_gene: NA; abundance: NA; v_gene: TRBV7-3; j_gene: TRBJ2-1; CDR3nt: TGTGCCAGCAGCTTAAGGCTGGCGCAGGAGCAGTTCTTC; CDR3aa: CASSLRLAQEQFF
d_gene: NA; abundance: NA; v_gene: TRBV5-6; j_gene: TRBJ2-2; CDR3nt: TGTGCCAGCAGCTTGTTTCAGGCGACCGGGGAGCTGTTTTTT; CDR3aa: CASSLFQATGELFF
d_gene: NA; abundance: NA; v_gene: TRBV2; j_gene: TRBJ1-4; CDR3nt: TGTGCCAGCAGTGAAGGGATTCGGGCAGCTGATGGTGAAAAACTGTTTTTT; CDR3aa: CASSEGIRAADGEKLFF
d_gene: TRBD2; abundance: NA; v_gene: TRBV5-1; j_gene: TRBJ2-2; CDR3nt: TGCGCCAGCAACATCCGGGGGGGAGACACCGGGGAGCTGTTTTTT; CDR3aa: CASNIRGGDTGELFF
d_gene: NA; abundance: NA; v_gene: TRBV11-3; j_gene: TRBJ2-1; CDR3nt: TGTGCCAGCGCTACCTTCCCGGGCCGTGAGCAGTTCTTC; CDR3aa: CASATFPGREQFF
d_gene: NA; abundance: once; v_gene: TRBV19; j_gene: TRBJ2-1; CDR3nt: TGTGCCAGTAGTATCAGACCGGGGAACAATGAGCAGTTCTTC; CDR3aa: CASSIRPGNNEQFF
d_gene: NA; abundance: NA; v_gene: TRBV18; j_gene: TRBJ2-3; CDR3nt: TGTGCCAGCTCACCCTCGGGTTCGACAGATACGCAGTATTTT; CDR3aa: CASSPSGSTDTQYF
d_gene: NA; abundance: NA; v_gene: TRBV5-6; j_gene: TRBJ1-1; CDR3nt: TGTGCCAGCCGAGCAGCCCCCAGCGATCCGGTCACTGAAGCTTTCTTT; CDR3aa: CASRAAPSDPVTEAFF
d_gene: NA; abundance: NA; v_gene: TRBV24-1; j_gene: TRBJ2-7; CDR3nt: TGTGCCACCAGTGATCCCGGGACATCCCCCTACGAGCAGTACTTC; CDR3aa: CATSDPGTSPYEQYF
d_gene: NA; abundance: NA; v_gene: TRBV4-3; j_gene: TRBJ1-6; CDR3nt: TGCGCCAGCAGCCAACAGGGAAATAATTCACCCCTCCACTTT; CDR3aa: CASSQQGNNSPLHF
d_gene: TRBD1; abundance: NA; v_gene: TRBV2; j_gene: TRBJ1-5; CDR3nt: TGTGCCAGCAGTTACCCCGGGACAGGGTTCCTTGAGCCCCAGCATTTT; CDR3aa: CASSYPGTGFLEPQHF
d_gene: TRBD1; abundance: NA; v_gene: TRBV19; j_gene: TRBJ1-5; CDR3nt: TGTGCCAGTAGTACTGGACAGGGAGAGAGCAATCAGCCCCAGCATTTT; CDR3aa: CASSTGQGESNQPQHF
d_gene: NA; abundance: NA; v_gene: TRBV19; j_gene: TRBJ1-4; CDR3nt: TGTGCCAGTAGTGCCCAAGGGGGGCTCAGTGAAAAACTGTTTTTT; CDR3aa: CASSAQGGLSEKLFF
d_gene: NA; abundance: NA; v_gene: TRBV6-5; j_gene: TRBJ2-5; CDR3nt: TGTGCCAGCAGGGAGGGAGTCCAAGAGACCCAGTACTTC; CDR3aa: CASREGVQETQYF
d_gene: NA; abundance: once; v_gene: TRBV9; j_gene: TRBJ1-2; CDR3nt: TGTGCCAGCAGCGTAGGAGCTTCAGTCGACTATGGCTACACCTTC; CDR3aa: CASSVGASVDYGYTF
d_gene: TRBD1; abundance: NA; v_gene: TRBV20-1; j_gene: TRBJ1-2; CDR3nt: TGCAGTGCTCGGACAGGGGATGGCTACACCTTC; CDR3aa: CSARTGDGYTF
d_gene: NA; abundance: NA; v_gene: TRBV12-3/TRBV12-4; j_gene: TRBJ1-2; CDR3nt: TGTGCCAGCAGTTTGGGAAGATTCGGGGGCTACACCTTC; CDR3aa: CASSLGRFGGYTF
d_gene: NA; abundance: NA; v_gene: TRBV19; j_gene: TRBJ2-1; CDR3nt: TGTGCCAGTAGTTTGCAGGGCGCCGATGAGCAGTTCTTC; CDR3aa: CASSLQGADEQFF
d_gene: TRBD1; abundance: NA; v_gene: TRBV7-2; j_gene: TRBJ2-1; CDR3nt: TGTGCCAGCAGCTCACGGACAGGGTCAAATGAGCAGTTCTTC; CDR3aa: CASSSRTGSNEQFF
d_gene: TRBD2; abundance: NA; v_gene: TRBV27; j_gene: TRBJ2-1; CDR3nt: TGTGCCAGCAGTTTATTTAGCGGGGGGGCAGGGGAGCAGTTCTTC; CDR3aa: CASSLFSGGAGEQFF
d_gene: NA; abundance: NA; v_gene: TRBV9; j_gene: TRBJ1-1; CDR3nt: TGTGCCAGCAGCTATAGAAACGGGGGCAGCAATGAAGCTTTCTTT; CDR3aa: CASSYRNGGSNEAFF
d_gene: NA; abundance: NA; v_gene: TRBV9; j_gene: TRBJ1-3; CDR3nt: TGTGCCAGCAGCCCCCCCGGGGCTCCTGGAAACACCATATATTTT; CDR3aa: CASSPPGAPGNTIYF
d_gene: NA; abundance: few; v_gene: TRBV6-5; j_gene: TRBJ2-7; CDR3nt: TGTGCCAGCAGTTACTCCCAACCCGGCTACGAGCAGTACTTC; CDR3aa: CASSYSQPGYEQYF
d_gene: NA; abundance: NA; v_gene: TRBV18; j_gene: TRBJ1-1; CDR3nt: TGTGCCAGCTCCCCCGGATTGAACACTGAAGCTTTCTTT; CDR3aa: CASSPGLNTEAFF
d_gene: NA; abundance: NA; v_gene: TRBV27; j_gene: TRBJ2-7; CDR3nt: TGTGCCAGCAGCGGAGGCGGGACAGCTTACGAGCAGTACTTC; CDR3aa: CASSGGGTAYEQYF
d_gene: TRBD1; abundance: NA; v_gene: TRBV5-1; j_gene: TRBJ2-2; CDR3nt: TGCGCCAGCAGCTTGGCCACAGGGGGAAACACCGGGGAGCTGTTTTTT; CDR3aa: CASSLATGGNTGELFF
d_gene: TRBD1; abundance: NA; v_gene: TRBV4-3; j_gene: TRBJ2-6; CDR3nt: TGCGCCAGCAGCCAGTATACTGACAGGGCTGGGGCCAACGTCCTGACTTTC; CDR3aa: CASSQYTDRAGANVLTF
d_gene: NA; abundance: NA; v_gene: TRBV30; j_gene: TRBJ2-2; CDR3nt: TGTGCCTGGAGTGTACTCTGGGGAACCGGGGAGCTGTTTTTT; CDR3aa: CAWSVLWGTGELFF
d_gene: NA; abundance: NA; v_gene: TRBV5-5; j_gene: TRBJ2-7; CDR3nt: TGTGCCAGCAGCGGCAACCGGGGTGGCTCCTACGAGCAGTACTTC; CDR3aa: CASSGNRGGSYEQYF
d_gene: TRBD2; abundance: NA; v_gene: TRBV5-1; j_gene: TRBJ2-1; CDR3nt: TGCGCCAGCAGCCGCAGCGGGGGGGCCAACAATGAGCAGTTCTTC; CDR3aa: CASSRSGGANNEQFF
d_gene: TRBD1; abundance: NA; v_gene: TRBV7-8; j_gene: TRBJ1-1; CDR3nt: TGTGCCAGCAGCTCCCAGGGGGACACTGAAGCTTTCTTT; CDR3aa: CASSSQGDTEAFF
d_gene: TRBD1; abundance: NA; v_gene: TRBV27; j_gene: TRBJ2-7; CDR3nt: TGTGCCAGCAGTTTGAACAGGGGCTACGAGCAGTACTTC; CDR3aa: CASSLNRGYEQYF
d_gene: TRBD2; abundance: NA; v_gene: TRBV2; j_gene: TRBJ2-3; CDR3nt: TGTGCCAGCAGTGAGGTTATAGCGGGGGGGCTTTCTTATACGCAGTATTTT; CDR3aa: CASSEVIAGGLSYTQYF
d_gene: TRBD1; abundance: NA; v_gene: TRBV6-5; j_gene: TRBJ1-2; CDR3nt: TGTGCCAGCAGTTACTCGCGGACAGGGGGTGGCTATGGCTACACCTTC; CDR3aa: CASSYSRTGGGYGYTF
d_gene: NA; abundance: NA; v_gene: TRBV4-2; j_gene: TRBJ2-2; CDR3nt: TGTGCCAGCAGCCAGGAGACTAGTGGGGACACCGGGGAGCTGTTTTTT; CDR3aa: CASSQETSGDTGELFF
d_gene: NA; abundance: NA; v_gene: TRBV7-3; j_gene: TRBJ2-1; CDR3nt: TGTGCCAGCAGCTTAATGCCCGACTCCCCAAATGAGCAGTTCTTC; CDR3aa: CASSLMPDSPNEQFF
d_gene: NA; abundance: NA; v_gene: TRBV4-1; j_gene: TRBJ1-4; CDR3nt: TGCGCCAGCAGCCAAGAGGTGGTGACTCCGGGAAAACTGTTTTTT; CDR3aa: CASSQEVVTPGKLFF
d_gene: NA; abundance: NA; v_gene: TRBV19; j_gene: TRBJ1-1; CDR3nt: TGTGCCAGTAGTCCAGGGACGGGCACTGAAGCTTTCTTT; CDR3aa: CASSPGTGTEAFF
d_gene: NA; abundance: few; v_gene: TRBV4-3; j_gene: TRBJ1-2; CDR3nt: TGCGCCAGCAGCCAAGATCTGGTTCGGGGCGCGGGTCGGTATGGCTACACCTTC; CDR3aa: CASSQDLVRGAGRYGYTF
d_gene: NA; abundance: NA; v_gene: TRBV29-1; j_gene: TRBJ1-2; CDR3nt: TGCAGCGTTGAAGTTGCAGGGACTAACTATGGCTACACCTTC; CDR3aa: CSVEVAGTNYGYTF
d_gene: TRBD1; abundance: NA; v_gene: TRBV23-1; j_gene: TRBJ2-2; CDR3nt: TGCGCCAGCAGGCCGGGACAGGGTATGGACACCGGGGAGCTGTTTTTT; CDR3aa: CASRPGQGMDTGELFF
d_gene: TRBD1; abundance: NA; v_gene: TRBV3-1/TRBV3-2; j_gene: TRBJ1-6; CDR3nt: TGTGCCAGCAGCCTAACAGGGGTATCACCCCTCCACTTT; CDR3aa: CASSLTGVSPLHF
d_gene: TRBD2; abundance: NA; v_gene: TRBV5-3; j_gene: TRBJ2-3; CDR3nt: TGTGCCAGAAGCTTGGAGTCTAGCGGGGGAGCCACAGATACGCAGTATTTT; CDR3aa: CARSLESSGGATDTQYF
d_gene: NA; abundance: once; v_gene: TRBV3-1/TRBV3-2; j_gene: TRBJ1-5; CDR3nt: TGTGCCAGCAGCCAAGCAGGGGTAGGCAATCAGCCCCAGCATTTT; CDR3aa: CASSQAGVGNQPQHF